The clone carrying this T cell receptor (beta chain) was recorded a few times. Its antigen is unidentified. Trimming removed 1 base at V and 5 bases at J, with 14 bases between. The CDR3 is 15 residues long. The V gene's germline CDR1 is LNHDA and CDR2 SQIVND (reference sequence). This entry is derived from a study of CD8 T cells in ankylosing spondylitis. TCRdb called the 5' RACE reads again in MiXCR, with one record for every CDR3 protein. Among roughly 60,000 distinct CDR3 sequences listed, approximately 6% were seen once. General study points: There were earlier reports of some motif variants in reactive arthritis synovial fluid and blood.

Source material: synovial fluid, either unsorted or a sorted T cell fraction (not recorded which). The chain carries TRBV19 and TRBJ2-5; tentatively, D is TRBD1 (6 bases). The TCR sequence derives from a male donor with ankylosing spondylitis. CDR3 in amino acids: CASSIGGQMRETQYF. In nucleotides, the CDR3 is TGTGCCAGTAGTATAGGCGGACAGATGCGGGAGACCCAGTACTTC.